This T cell receptor beta chain appears in the sequencing data of a study of blood T cells in healthy people across ages. The CDR3 length is 17 residues. The V end lost 5 bases, the J end lost 4 bases, and 21 bases lay between the germline ends. Per germline, CDR1 SGHTA and CDR2 FQGNSA. Next came a second PCR, run for roughly 7 to 12 cycles, which used a sample-barcoded 5' primer along with a J-beta primer mix. In TCRdb, the 5' RACE reads were re-called with MiXCR into one record per CDR3 protein. This table holds 1.5 million to 2 million distinct CDR3 sequences, around 48% found once. The V call is TRBV7-2, the J call TRBJ2-1; D is possibly TRBD2 (5 bases). Source material: blood. This sequence was found in a middle-aged woman in good health. The CDR3 DNA follows: TGTGCCAGCAGCCGCTTAGGTGGTCGAGCGGAATACAATGAGCAGTTCTTC. It encodes CASSRLGGRAEYNEQFF.